This TCR beta chain was identified in a study of read filtering for tumor transcriptome and immune sequencing. Study background: TCR-mapped reads were about 4 to 11 million with IR-seq versus roughly 80 to 1,300 with RNA-seq.

This library used 300 to 450 ng RNA and molecular barcoded adaptors spanning alpha/delta and beta/gamma chains. Each CDR3 protein gets one entry after TCRdb re-called the reads with MiXCR. The data contain 40,000 to 50,000 distinct CDR3 sequences, roughly 13% of them seen just once; the ten biggest clones take up around 28%. Ten or more counts support this clonotype. Its matching antigen is unknown. Whole-study results and caveats: This fraction held mixed bone marrow immune cells after CD138-negative sorting.

The clonotype comes from a donor at least 40 years old with multiple myeloma. Sequencing input: a population of CD138-negative cells sorted from bone marrow.

The CDR3 nucleotides are TGCGCCAGCAGTGAGCGTGGAGACACCTACGAGCAGTACTTC. This codes for CASSERGDTYEQYF. The chain carries TRBV10-2 and TRBJ2-7; D ambiguous. Trimming took off 2 bases at V and 2 bases at J, with 10 bases between the two ends. The CDR3 is 14 residues long. The V gene's germline CDR1 is WSHSY and CDR2 SAAADI.